This T cell receptor (beta chain) was observed in a study of cytomegalovirus exposure and HLA in healthy donors. The PCR made use of 60 Vbeta and 13 Jbeta primers. Sequencing was performed with immunoSEQ multiplex PCR; in TCRdb, only in-frame clones are kept and a portion is missing. The top ten clones hold about 5% of a sample with about 120,000 clones, about 72% of them seen once. Study-wide results and limits: TCR beta chain V- and J-gene trimming was linked, in a later analysis, to a missense variant in DCLRE1C. Donors belonging to an Asian-associated ancestry cluster reportedly showed fewer N-insertions in productive TCRs than the approximately 640-donor mean, according to what a later analysis found. The productive fraction for most TCR beta V segments was about 87% or about 30% in an earlier analysis. Cytomegalovirus-associated TCR beta chains were listed, numbering under 200.

In its sample, this clone was seen once. Antigen specificity is unknown. The TCR was taken from a man over 45 in good health and CMV-seropositive. The source material was PBMCs.

The CDR3 region is CASSPRTSGNHGEQYF. In nucleotides, the CDR3 is TGTGCCAGCAGCCCCCGGACTAGCGGGAACCACGGGGAGCAGTACTTC. This rearrangement joins TRBV7-9 to TRBJ2-7; 12 nucleotides line up with TRBD2. The germline V gene has CDR1 SEHNR and CDR2 FQNEAQ (reference sequence). The ends lost 5 bases at V and 7 bases at J; junction bases unmatched: 12. There are 16 residues in the CDR3.